This record covers a single TCR beta chain. Its antigen is as yet unknown. This entry comes from a study of T cell responses to AZD1222 COVID-19 vaccine. The CDR3 spans 14 residues. V shed 0 bases, J shed 12 bases, and the junction held 8 bases outside the gene matches. Germline assignment: CDR1 SGHRS and CDR2 YFSETQ. Repertoires were generated with immunoSEQ multiplex PCR, while TCRdb's copy carries only in-frame clones and drops some. Of around 58,000 clones in the sample, about 86% were seen once. Overall study findings and caveats: Of spike-specific TCRs, nearly half reportedly target regions left unmutated in variants. Increases in Spike-specific TCR breadth and depth were seen after two AZD1222 doses.

The V call is TRBV5-1, the J call TRBJ2-4; 8 bases match TRBD1. The sequence was collected from an adult in good health. The specimen was peripheral blood, collected on day 0 of AZD1222 vaccination. DNA of the CDR3: TGCGCCAGCAGCTTGGGTGAAACAGGGGGGACTCAGTACTTC. This translates into CASSLGETGGTQYF.